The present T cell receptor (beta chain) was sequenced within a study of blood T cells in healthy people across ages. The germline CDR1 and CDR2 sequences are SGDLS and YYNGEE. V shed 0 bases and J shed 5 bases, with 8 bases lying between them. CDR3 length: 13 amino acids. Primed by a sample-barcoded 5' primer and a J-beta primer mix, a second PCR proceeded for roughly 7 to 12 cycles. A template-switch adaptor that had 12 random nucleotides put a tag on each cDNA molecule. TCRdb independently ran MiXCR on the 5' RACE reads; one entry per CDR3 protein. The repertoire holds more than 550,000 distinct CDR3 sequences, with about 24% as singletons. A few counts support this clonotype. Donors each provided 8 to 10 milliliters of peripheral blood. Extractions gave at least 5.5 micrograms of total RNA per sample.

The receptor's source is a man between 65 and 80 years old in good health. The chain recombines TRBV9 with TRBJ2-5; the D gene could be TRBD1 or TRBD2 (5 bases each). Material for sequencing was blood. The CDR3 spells CASSVAGRETQYF. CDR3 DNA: TGTGCCAGCAGCGTAGCGGGGCGGGAGACCCAGTACTTC.